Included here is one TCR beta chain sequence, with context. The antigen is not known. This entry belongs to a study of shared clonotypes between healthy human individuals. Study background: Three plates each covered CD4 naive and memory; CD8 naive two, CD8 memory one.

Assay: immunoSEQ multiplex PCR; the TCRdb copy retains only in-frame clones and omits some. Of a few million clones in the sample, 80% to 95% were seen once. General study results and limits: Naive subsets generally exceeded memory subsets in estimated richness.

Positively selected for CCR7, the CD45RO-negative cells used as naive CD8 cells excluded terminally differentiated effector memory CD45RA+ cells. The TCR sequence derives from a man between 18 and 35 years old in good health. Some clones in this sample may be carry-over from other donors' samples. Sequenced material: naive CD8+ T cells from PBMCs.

The CDR3 region is CASSVLAVQETQYF. CDR3 nucleotides: TGTGCCAGCAGTGTACTAGCGGTACAAGAGACCCAGTACTTC. The V and J genes are TRBV28 and TRBJ2-5; 8 bases fit TRBD2. Germline CDR1 reads MDHEN; CDR2 reads SYDVKM. The CDR3 is 14 amino acids. V trimming: 5 bases; J trimming: 2 bases; junction bases outside the gene matches: 4.